The sequence of this TCR beta chain was determined in a study of T cells in localized non-small cell lung cancer. Some clones are missing from TCRdb's copy, which holds only in-frame ones; the method was immunoSEQ multiplex PCR. The repertoire has tens of thousands of clones, roughly 85% of them found once; the top ten carry about 5%. V lost 8 bases, J lost 5 bases, and 5 bases stayed unmatched. Germline V CDR1 and CDR2: SGHTA, FQGNSA. The CDR3 totals 13 residues. As to this clone: Its target is not known.

Findings and limits, study-wide: Adjacent uninvolved lung had the highest clonality, suggesting focused antigen responses. Elevated circulating T cell density in blood was associated with longer overall survival. One tumor region alone was sequenced, and heterogeneity therefore remains possible.

The sequence was collected from a male donor at least 60 years old with stage II lung adenocarcinoma. This specimen was peripheral blood mononuclear cells, taken before any cancer treatment. The chain links TRBV7-2 to TRBJ2-3, with TRBD2 matching over 9 bases. The CDR3 nucleotides are TGTGCCAGCGAGGCGGGAGGGGTAGATACGCAGTATTTT. Its translation is CASEAGGVDTQYF. Full variable domain (outside the CDR3, taken from reference TRBV7-2 and TRBJ2-3): GAGVSQSPSNKVTEKGKDVELRCDPISGHTALYWYRQSLGQGLEFLIYFQGNSAPDKSGLPSDRFSAERTGGSVSTLTIQRTQQEDSAVYLCASEAGGVDTQYFGPGTRLTVL.